The present T cell receptor beta chain was sequenced within a study of post-analysis software for immune sequencing data. Study-wide background: Relapsing-remitting, secondary progressive and progressive-relapsing forms made up the multiple sclerosis disease courses. Study outcomes and limitations: Roughly 5 TRBV segments (TRBV5-6, TRBV5-1 and TRBV20-1 among them) occurred more frequently in patients than in controls. There was significantly lower normalized Chao1 diversity in multiple sclerosis patients than in controls.

Notes on this clonotype: What it recognizes is unknown.

This CDR3 is 18 amino acids long. Germline lookup yields CDR1 MNHEY and CDR2 SMNVEV (reference sequence). The ends were cut back, 1 base at V and 3 bases at J, with 19 bases in the middle. Libraries were made from TCR beta cDNA, and they carried unique molecular identifiers. TCRdb processed the PCR reads anew with MiXCR; each CDR3 protein has one entry. The table has hundreds of thousands of distinct CDR3 sequences, around 27% seen once; the top ten hold around 0.55%. The V gene is TRBV27, the J gene TRBJ2-1; TRBD1 is a possible D gene (6 bases). The clonotype was recovered from a girl aged 5-17 years with multiple sclerosis. The sequenced material came from blood. CDR3 nucleotides: TGTGCCAGCAGTTTATTCCCACTACAGGGCAAAGGCTACAATGAGCAGTTCTTC. As protein: CASSLFPLQGKGYNEQFF.